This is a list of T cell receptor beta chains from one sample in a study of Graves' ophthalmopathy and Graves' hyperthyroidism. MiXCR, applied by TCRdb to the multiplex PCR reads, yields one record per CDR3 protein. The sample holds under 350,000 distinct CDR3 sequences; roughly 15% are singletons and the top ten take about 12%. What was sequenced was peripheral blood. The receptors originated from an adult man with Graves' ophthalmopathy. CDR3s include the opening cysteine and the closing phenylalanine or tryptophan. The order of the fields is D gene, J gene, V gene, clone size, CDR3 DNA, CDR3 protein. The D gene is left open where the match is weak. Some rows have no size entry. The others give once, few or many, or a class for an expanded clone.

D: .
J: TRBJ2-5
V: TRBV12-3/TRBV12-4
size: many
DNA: TGTGCCAGCAGCACTCGGGCACCGTACCAAGAGACCCAGTACTTC
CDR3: CASSTRAPYQETQYF

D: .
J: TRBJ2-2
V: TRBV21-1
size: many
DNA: TGTGCCAGCAGCAAACAGATTTCCTTGAGTCTAGCGGGAGGCTCGAACACCGGGGAGCTGTTTTTT
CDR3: CASSKQISLSLAGGSNTGELFF

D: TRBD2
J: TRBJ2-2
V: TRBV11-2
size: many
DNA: TGTGCCAGCAGCTACACTAGCGGGGGGTTCCCCGGGGAGCTGTTTTTT
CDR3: CASSYTSGGFPGELFF

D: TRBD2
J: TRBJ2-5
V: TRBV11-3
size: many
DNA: TGTGCCAGCAGCAGAACTAGCGGGAGGGCCGTCGAGACCCAGTACTTC
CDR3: CASSRTSGRAVETQYF

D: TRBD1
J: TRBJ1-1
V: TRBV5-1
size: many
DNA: TGCGCCAGCAGCAAGGGGGACAGCCATGGGGTAACTGAAGCTTTCTTT
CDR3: CASSKGDSHGVTEAFF

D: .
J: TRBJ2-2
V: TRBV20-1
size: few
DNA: TGCAGTGCTAGGGACAGAGGCACCGGGGAGCTGTTTTTT
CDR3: CSARDRGTGELFF

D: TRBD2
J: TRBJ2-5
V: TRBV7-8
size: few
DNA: TGTGCCAGCAGCTTAGGGAATACTAGCGTGAGGGAAGAGACTCAGTACTTC
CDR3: CASSLGNTSVREETQYF

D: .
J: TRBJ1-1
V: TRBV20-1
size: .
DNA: TGCAGTGCGACCAAACAGGGCGAGAACACTGAAGCTTTCTTT
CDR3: CSATKQGENTEAFF

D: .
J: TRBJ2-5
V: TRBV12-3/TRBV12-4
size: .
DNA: TGTGCCAGCAGTGATAACCTCCAAGAGACCCAGTACTTC
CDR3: CASSDNLQETQYF

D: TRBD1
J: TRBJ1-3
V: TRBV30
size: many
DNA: TGTGCCTGGACCCCTTACAGGGGGCCTGGAAACACCATATATTTT
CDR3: CAWTPYRGPGNTIYF

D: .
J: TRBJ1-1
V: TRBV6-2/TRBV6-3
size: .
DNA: TGTGCCAGCAGTTCCCGCTACCATGAAGCTTTCTTT
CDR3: CASSSRYHEAFF

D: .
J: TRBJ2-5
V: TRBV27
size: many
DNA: TGTGCCAGCAGTTCCCCCGTACTGTCGGAGACCCAGTACTTC
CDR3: CASSSPVLSETQYF

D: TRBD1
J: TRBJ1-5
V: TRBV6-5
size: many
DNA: TGTGCCAGCAGTCCGGACAGGGATAGCAATCAGCCCCAGCATTTT
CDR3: CASSPDRDSNQPQHF

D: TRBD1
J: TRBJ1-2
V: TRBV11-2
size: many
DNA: TGTGCCAGCAGCGTAGGACAGGGAAGGAGCTATGGCTACACCTTC
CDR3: CASSVGQGRSYGYTF

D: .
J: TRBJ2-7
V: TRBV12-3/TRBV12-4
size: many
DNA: TGTGCCAGCGGATCCACCTACGAGCAGTACTTC
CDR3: CASGSTYEQYF

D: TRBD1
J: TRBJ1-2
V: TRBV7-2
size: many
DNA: TGTGCCAGCAGCTTAGCCCCGAGCCGGACAGGGGGCTATGGCTACACCTTC
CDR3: CASSLAPSRTGGYGYTF

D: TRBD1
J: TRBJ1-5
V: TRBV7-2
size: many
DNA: TGTGCCAGCAGCGAATACAGGGGCCAGCCCCAGCATTTT
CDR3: CASSEYRGQPQHF

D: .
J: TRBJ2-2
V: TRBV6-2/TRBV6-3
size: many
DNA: TGTGCCAGCAGTTACTCGGCAGAGTTTCACGGGGAGCTGTTTTTT
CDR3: CASSYSAEFHGELFF

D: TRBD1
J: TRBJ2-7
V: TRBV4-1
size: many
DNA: TGCGCCAGCAGCCAATCCCAAGGACAGGGGGGATCCTACGAGCAGTACTTC
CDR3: CASSQSQGQGGSYEQYF

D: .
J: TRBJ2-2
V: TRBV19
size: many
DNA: TGTGCCAGTAGTATAGCAGCAGGCACCGGGGAGCTGTTTTTT
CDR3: CASSIAAGTGELFF

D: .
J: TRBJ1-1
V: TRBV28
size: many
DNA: TGTGCCAGCAGTTGGACAGCTCGCCATGAAGCTTTCTTT
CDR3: CASSWTARHEAFF

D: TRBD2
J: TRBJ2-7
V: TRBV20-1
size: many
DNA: TGCAGTGCTATCGCCACCGGGACTAGCGGTTACGAGCAGTACTTC
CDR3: CSAIATGTSGYEQYF

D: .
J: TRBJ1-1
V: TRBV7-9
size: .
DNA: TGTGCCAGCAGCCCGGCCAGTCGGTGGCCTGAAGCTTTCTTT
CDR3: CASSPASRWPEAFF

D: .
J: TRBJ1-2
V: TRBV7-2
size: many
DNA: TGTGCCAGCAGCTTCGGAACAGTAGGTGGCTACACCTTC
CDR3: CASSFGTVGGYTF

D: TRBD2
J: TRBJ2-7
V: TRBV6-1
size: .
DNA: TGTGCCAGCAGTGAAGATGGGCGGGAGGGCTCCTACGAGCAGTACTTC
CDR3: CASSEDGREGSYEQYF

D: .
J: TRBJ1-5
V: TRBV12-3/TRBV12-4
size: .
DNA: TGTGCCAGCAGTTTAGGGGGGAGGGGTAGTCAGCCCCAGCATTTT
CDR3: CASSLGGRGSQPQHF

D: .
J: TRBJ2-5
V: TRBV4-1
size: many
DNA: TGCGCCAGCAGCCAAGCCCCTCAAGAGACCCAGTACTTC
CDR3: CASSQAPQETQYF

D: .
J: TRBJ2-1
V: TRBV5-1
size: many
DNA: TGCGCCAGCAGCCTTCAGGTAGAGCAGTTCTTC
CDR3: CASSLQVEQFF